This TCR beta chain was documented in a study of T-cell reconstitution after alpha-beta-depleted transplantation in children. Preparation of the TCRbeta library involved a method that used unique molecular identifiers. MiXCR, run by TCRdb on the PCR reads, gives a single entry per CDR3 protein. Of about 690,000 distinct CDR3 sequences listed, approximately 15% are singletons. V lost 9 bases and J lost 5, with 14 bases in between. Germline V gene sequence: CDR1 MNHEY, CDR2 SVGAGI. The CDR3 has 13 amino acids. The specimen was PBMCs from the stem cell graft donor, collected from the stem cell graft. The receptor's source is a human donor who donated a stem cell graft to a child with acute myeloid leukemia. V is TRBV6-5 and J is TRBJ1-5, with a weak D call TRBD1 (6 bases). The CDR3 sequence is CASHRQVDQPQHF. The DNA of the CDR3 is TGTGCCAGTCATCGACAGGTAGATCAGCCCCAGCATTTT.